A single sample gave rise to the 26 T cell receptor beta chains below, sequenced in a study of T-cell reconstitution after alpha-beta-depleted transplantation in children. Using unique molecular identifiers, the investigators prepared the TCRbeta library. TCRdb analysed the PCR reads with MiXCR anew, one entry per CDR3 protein. Of hundreds of thousands of distinct CDR3 sequences detected, about 10% appear once; the ten largest clones hold less than 5%. The sample was PBMCs from the stem cell graft donor, taken from the stem cell graft. These receptors all come from a human donor who donated a stem cell graft to a child with acute myeloid leukemia.

This clonotype has ten or more counts. This sequence joins TRBV21-1 and TRBJ2-2; the table names TRBD1, a call not compared with the DNA. TRBV21-1 is designated a pseudogene. The CDR3 is 14 residues long. The CDR3 DNA is TGTGCCAGCACGGCGGGGGTCGACACCGGGGAGCTGTTTTTT. It encodes CASTAGVDTGELFF.

The chain couples TRBV11-2 to TRBJ2-1, with D maybe TRBD2 (6 bases). CDR1 and CDR2 (germline): SGHAT, FQNNGV. Trimming stripped 5 bases from V and 1 base from J, with 12 bases between. This CDR3 has 15 residues. The CDR3 reads CASSPGTLSYNEQFF. DNA of the CDR3: TGTGCCAGCAGCCCAGGGACTTTGTCCTACAATGAGCAGTTCTTC.

This clonotype was seen a few times. V usage is TRBV28 and J usage is TRBJ2-3; tentatively, D is TRBD2 (6 bases). The CDR3 runs 10 residues. Germline V gene data show CDR1 as MDHEN and CDR2 as SYDVKM. The CDR3 reads CVSGRDTQYF. Written as DNA, the CDR3 is TGTGTATCGGGGAGGGATACGCAGTATTTT.

The chain recombines TRBV25-1 with TRBJ1-4; D unclear. The V end was cut by 5 bases, the J end by 5 bases, with 12 bases between. This CDR3 comprises 14 residues. Germline V gene data show CDR1 as MGHDK and CDR2 as SYGVNS. CDR3 DNA sequence: TGTGCCAGCAGTTCAAGGACGGCGAATGAAAAACTGTTTTTT. Its translation: CASSSRTANEKLFF.

This CDR3 reads CSARPSGADTQYF. CDR3 coding DNA: TGCAGTGCTAGACCTAGCGGGGCAGATACGCAGTATTTT. The rearrangement uses TRBV20-1 and TRBJ2-3, with 9 bases aligning to TRBD2. The CDR3 is made up of 13 amino acids. Looked up from germline, CDR1 is DFQATT and CDR2 is SNEGSKA (reference sequence). V lost 2 bases to trimming and J lost 4 bases; unmatched junction nucleotides: 1.

The chain carries TRBV10-3 and TRBJ2-1, with D perhaps TRBD1 or TRBD2 (5 bases each). V was clipped by 3 bases and J by 7 bases, with 10 bases between them. The CDR3 is 13 residues long. Germline V gene sequence: CDR1 ENHRY, CDR2 SYGVKD. Written as DNA, the CDR3 is TGTGCCATCAGTGACTCGGGGCTAAATGAGCAGTTCTTC. It translates to CAISDSGLNEQFF.

This clonotype was picked up a small number of times. This rearrangement joins TRBV20-1 to TRBJ1-2; D call uncertain. Trimming removed 1 base at V and 0 bases at J, with 6 bases between. Germline values: CDR1 DFQATT, CDR2 SNEGSKA (reference sequence). CDR3 length equals 13 residues. The DNA for the CDR3 is TGCAGTGCTAGAGCAAGAGCTAACTATGGCTACACCTTC. This codes for CSARARANYGYTF.

For this clonotype: A read error may account for a junction end that differs from germline. The rearrangement uses TRBV20-1 and TRBJ2-7; D is possibly TRBD2 (6 bases). Germline V gene data show CDR1 as DFQATT and CDR2 as SNEGSKA (reference sequence). This CDR3 has 15 amino acids. The CDR3 loop is CSARDHGGSSYERYF. CDR3 nucleotides: TGCAGTGCTAGAGATCATGGGGGGAGCTCCTACGAGCGGTACTTC.

The rearrangement links TRBV2 to TRBJ1-6, with D hard to call. With 2 bases removed from V and 7 bases from J, the gap between germline ends came to 9 bases. The CDR3 sequence is 14 residues long. The germline CDR1 and CDR2 sequences are SNHLY and FYNNEI. Here the CDR3 DNA reads TGTGCCAGCAGTGAATCCCCGGCAAATTCACCCCTCCACTTT. Translation gives CASSESPANSPLHF.

This clonotype was counted at least ten times. V usage is TRBV20-1 and J usage is TRBJ2-5, with 11 bases fitting TRBD2. J lost 3 bases, V lost 4 bases, and 1 base had no gene match. The CDR3 length is 13 residues. CDR1 DFQATT and CDR2 SNEGSKA come from the germline V gene (reference sequence). CDR3 DNA: TGCAGTGCTATGGGACTAGCGGAAGAGACCCAGTACTTC. Translation gives CSAMGLAEETQYF.

This clonotype was detected ten times or more. The CDR3 is CASNPLGPGDIQYF. The DNA of the CDR3 is TGTGCCAGCAACCCTCTCGGCCCCGGGGACATTCAGTACTTC. This chain joins TRBV12-3 or TRBV12-4 and TRBJ2-4; tentatively, D is TRBD2 (5 bases). V was pared by 7 bases and J by 8 bases, with 18 bases between. The CDR3 sequence is 14 residues long.

The sample holds many counts of this clonotype. V usage is TRBV28 and J usage is TRBJ2-7; D ambiguous. This CDR3 comprises 16 residues. The germline CDR1 and CDR2 sequences are MDHEN and SYDVKM. The V gene lost 3 bases and the J gene lost 0 bases, with 15 bases spanning the gap. The CDR3 DNA follows: TGTGCCAGCAGTTTCCAGTTAGCTGAACTCTCCTACGAGCAGTACTTC. This gives the protein CASSFQLAELSYEQYF. The full variable domain, completed using reference TRBV28 and TRBJ2-7, is DVKVTQSSRYLVKRTGEKVFLECVQDMDHENMFWYRQDPGLGLRLIYFSYDVKMKEKGDIPEGYSVSREKKERFSLILESASTNQTSMYLCASSFQLAELSYEQYFGPGTRLTVT.

This clonotype was seen many times. The chain employs TRBV29-1 and TRBJ2-3, with D possibly matching TRBD1 (6 bases). CDR3 length equals 13 residues. From germline, CDR1 is SQVTM and CDR2 ANQGSEA. The V and J ends lost 3 bases and 3 bases respectively, with 10 bases between them. The CDR3 loop reads CSVDRGRTDTQYF. The CDR3 coding sequence is TGCAGCGTTGACAGGGGCCGAACAGATACGCAGTATTTT.

This clonotype was seen a handful of times. The chain is built from TRBV20-1 and TRBJ2-2; 10 bases are shared with TRBD2. CDR3 length: 18 amino acids. Germline V gene sequence: CDR1 DFQATT, CDR2 SNEGSKA (reference sequence). With V trimmed by 1 base and J by 1 base, 9 bases remained unmatched. The DNA of the CDR3 is TGCAGTGCTAGAGGCGGGCCGGGACTAGCGAGGAACACCGGGGAGCTGTTTTTT. Residues: CSARGGPGLARNTGELFF.

This clonotype was seen ten or more times. The chain recombines TRBV7-2 with TRBJ2-4, with TRBD2 matching 9 bases. The CDR3 has 13 residues. Germline trimming cut 2 bases from V and 16 bases from J; bases unmatched to any gene: 9. Per germline, CDR1 SGHTA and CDR2 FQGNSA. The CDR3 here is CASSLTVLAGLYF. CDR3 nucleotide sequence: TGTGCCAGCAGCTTAACGGTCCTAGCGGGATTATACTTC.

This chain joins TRBV29-1 and TRBJ2-7, with a weak D call TRBD2 (5 bases). Germline V gene data show CDR1 as SQVTM and CDR2 as ANQGSEA. Trimming left V 6 bases short and J 0 bases short, with 21 bases between. This CDR3 spans 16 amino acids. The CDR3 region has the DNA TGCAGCGTGATTAAGACGGTGACTGGGAGCTCCTACGAGCAGTACTTC. This gives the protein CSVIKTVTGSSYEQYF.

This clonotype was counted many times. The chain couples TRBV12-3 or TRBV12-4 to TRBJ2-1; D may be TRBD2 (6 bases). Between the trimmed V and J ends, which lost 5 bases and 1 base, there was a span of 12 bases. The CDR3 consists of 15 residues. In nucleotides, the CDR3 is TGTGCCAGCAGTACGGGAGTGGGGTCCTACAATGAGCAGTTCTTC. This sequence encodes CASSTGVGSYNEQFF.

The table lists this clonotype with a few counts. The V call is TRBV3-1, the J call TRBJ1-1, with unresolved D. Trimming left V 2 bases short and J 0 bases short, with 7 bases between. This CDR3 comprises 14 residues. Per the germline V gene, CDR1 is LGHDT and CDR2 is YNNKEL (reference sequence). This CDR3 reads CASSQWAMNTEAFF. As DNA, the CDR3 is TGTGCCAGCAGCCAATGGGCAATGAACACTGAAGCTTTCTTT.

This clonotype was recorded at least ten times. The gene calls are TRBV6-4 and TRBJ1-1; D is unresolved. The CDR3 length is 15 residues. Per germline, CDR1 MRHNA and CDR2 SNTAGT. Deletions cut 6 bases from V and 0 bases from J, with 14 bases between. CDR3 region: CASSPGSILNTEAFF. The CDR3 DNA sequence: TGTGCCAGCAGCCCCGGGTCCATCTTGAACACTGAAGCTTTCTTT.

This clonotype appeared a few times. The genes are TRBV2 and TRBJ1-1; D gene ambiguous. CDR1 SNHLY and CDR2 FYNNEI come from the germline V gene. Between the trimmed V and J ends, which lost 5 bases and 0 bases, there was a span of 7 bases. The CDR3 spans 13 residues. Here the CDR3 reads CASSSNLNTEAFF. In DNA form, the CDR3 reads TGTGCCAGCAGTTCCAATCTGAACACTGAAGCTTTCTTT.

The CDR3 DNA follows: TGTGCCAGCAACCTCACTTTGGGTCGTTTCACCGGGGAGCTGTTTTTT. Protein sequence: CASNLTLGRFTGELFF. V usage is TRBV7-9 and J usage is TRBJ2-2; D gene ambiguous. Germline-derived CDR1 and CDR2 are SEHNR and FQNEAQ (reference sequence). V was shortened by 7 bases and J by 4 bases, with 19 bases between the two germline ends. This CDR3 comprises 16 residues. Using reference TRBV7-9 and TRBJ2-2 for the parts outside the CDR3, the full variable domain is DTGVSQNPRHKITKRGQNVTFRCDPISEHNRLYWYRQTLGQGPEFLTYFQNEAQLEKSRLLSDRFSAERPKGSFSTLEIQRTEQGDSAMYLCASNLTLGRFTGELFFGEGSRLTVL.

The gene calls are TRBV11-2 and TRBJ2-5; D unclear. The CDR3 spans 13 residues. CDR1 is SGHAT, CDR2 FQNNGV, per germline. The V and J ends lost 5 bases and 4 bases respectively, with 11 bases between them. The CDR3 loop reads CASSPGWGETQYF. In nucleotides, the CDR3 is TGTGCCAGCAGCCCTGGTTGGGGAGAGACCCAGTACTTC.

This clonotype came up many times. The J gene is TRBJ1-5, the V gene TRBV18, with D tentatively TRBD1 (6 bases). Germline lookup yields CDR1 KGHSH and CDR2 LQKENI. Trimming pared 1 base from V and 9 bases from J, leaving 7 bases between. The CDR3 consists of 12 residues. CDR3 DNA sequence: TGTGCCAGCTCACCACAGGGGGTGCCCCAGCATTTT. This codes for CASSPQGVPQHF.

The V gene is TRBV18, the J gene TRBJ1-2, with a weak D call TRBD1 (5 bases). V was trimmed by 2 bases and J by 4 bases, leaving 8 bases between them. CDR3 length: 13 residues. Germline CDR1 and CDR2: KGHSH and LQKENI. CDR3 residues: CASSPGAIYGYTF. For the CDR3, the DNA is TGTGCCAGCTCACCAGGGGCGATCTATGGCTACACCTTC.

The gene calls are TRBV29-1 and TRBJ2-1, with 7 bases fitting TRBD2. From germline, CDR1 is SQVTM and CDR2 ANQGSEA. The CDR3 has 13 residues. Germline trimming cut 6 bases from V and 4 bases from J; bases unmatched to any gene: 6. Here the CDR3 DNA reads TGCAGCGTCAGCGGGGCGACTTACAATGAGCAGTTCTTC. It is translated as CSVSGATYNEQFF.

This clonotype was counted once. The genes are TRBV12-3 or TRBV12-4 and TRBJ1-1; 7 bases line up with TRBD1. The CDR3 has 13 amino acids. The junction had 12 bases not matched to a gene; V was cut back by 6 bases and J by 11 bases. The CDR3 bases are TGTGCCAGCAGCACCACCAGGGGGTTGCGCGCTTTCTTT. This translates into CASSTTRGLRAFF.